A selection of T cell receptor beta chains follows, all from one sample in a study of blood T cell dynamics during melanoma immunotherapy. Data came from immunoSEQ multiplex PCR; TCRdb stores just in-frame clones and leaves some out. This sample yields fewer than 20,000 clones, of which roughly 92% are seen a single time; roughly 2% belongs to the top ten. The material sequenced was blood, taken from a patient treated with checkpoint blockade. These receptors were taken from a human donor with melanoma. Each CDR3 is given with its conserved first and last residue.

v_gene: TRBV11-2; j_gene: TRBJ1-2; CDR3aa: CASSTWTGPNYGYTF
v_gene: TRBV7-9; j_gene: TRBJ2-3; CDR3aa: CASSQGLAGFTDTQYF
v_gene: TRBV30; j_gene: TRBJ1-1; CDR3aa: CAWSRTVDTEAFF
v_gene: TRBV19; j_gene: TRBJ2-1; CDR3aa: CASSIGQGNEQFF
v_gene: TRBV21-1; j_gene: TRBJ2-3; CDR3aa: CASSALYRGRITDTQYF
v_gene: TRBV29-1; j_gene: TRBJ2-7; CDR3aa: CSVGGWGGESGFAIKYEQYF
v_gene: TRBV2; j_gene: TRBJ2-1; CDR3aa: CASSLGQGGNNEQFF
v_gene: TRBV19; j_gene: .; CDR3aa: CASTARDTTYEQYF
v_gene: TRBV30; j_gene: TRBJ2-7; CDR3aa: CAGAGGFSYEQYF
v_gene: TRBV6-1; j_gene: TRBJ1-2; CDR3aa: CASSPTAYYGYTF
v_gene: TRBV4-3; j_gene: TRBJ1-5; CDR3aa: CASSQAAGRSKPQHF
v_gene: TRBV11-2; j_gene: TRBJ2-5; CDR3aa: CASSSQRQQYF
v_gene: TRBV4-2; j_gene: TRBJ1-5; CDR3aa: CASSLLFREGGQPQHF
v_gene: TRBV28; j_gene: TRBJ1-1; CDR3aa: CASLDKNTEAFF
v_gene: TRBV29-1; j_gene: TRBJ1-1; CDR3aa: CSAGFAGTEAFF
v_gene: TRBV9; j_gene: TRBJ2-6; CDR3aa: CASRGPDRYSGANVLTF
v_gene: TRBV7-2; j_gene: TRBJ2-2; CDR3aa: CASSLQGVGAGELFF
v_gene: TRBV30; j_gene: TRBJ2-1; CDR3aa: CAWVTSGSANEQFF
v_gene: TRBV30; j_gene: TRBJ2-4; CDR3aa: CAWSVGGLPGPAKNIQYF
v_gene: TRBV11-2; j_gene: TRBJ2-7; CDR3aa: CASSLSGGVGDYEQYF
v_gene: TRBV9; j_gene: TRBJ2-2; CDR3aa: CASSVRVGTGELFF
v_gene: TRBV2; j_gene: TRBJ2-5; CDR3aa: CASSGTGRETQYF
v_gene: TRBV25-1; j_gene: TRBJ2-2; CDR3aa: CASSEGLAGTGELFF
v_gene: TRBV4-1; j_gene: TRBJ2-2; CDR3aa: CASSRSSGTTKTGELFF
v_gene: TRBV2; j_gene: TRBJ2-3; CDR3aa: CASSGPGQGTDTQYF
v_gene: TRBV12-5; j_gene: TRBJ2-5; CDR3aa: CASGSPRLAGRETQYF